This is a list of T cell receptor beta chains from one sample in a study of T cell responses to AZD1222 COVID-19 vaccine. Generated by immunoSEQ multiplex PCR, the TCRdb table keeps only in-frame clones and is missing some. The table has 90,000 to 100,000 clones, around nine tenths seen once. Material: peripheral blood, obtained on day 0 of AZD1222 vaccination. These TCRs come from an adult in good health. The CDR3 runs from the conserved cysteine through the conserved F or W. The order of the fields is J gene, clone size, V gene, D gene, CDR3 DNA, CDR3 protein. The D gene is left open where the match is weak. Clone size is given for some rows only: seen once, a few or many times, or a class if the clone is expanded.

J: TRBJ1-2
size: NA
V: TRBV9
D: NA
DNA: TGTGCCAGCAGCGTAGCTGGGGGACGAGGGGCCCAGGGGTATGGCTACACCTTC
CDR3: CASSVAGGRGAQGYGYTF

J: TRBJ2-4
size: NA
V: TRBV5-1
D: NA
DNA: TGCGCCAGCAGCTTGGAGTGGGACTCGGACATTCAGTACTTC
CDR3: CASSLEWDSDIQYF

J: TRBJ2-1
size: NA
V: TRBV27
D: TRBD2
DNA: TGTGCCAGTACAGGCTATAGCGGGAGACCCCATGAGCAGTTCTTC
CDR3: CASTGYSGRPHEQFF

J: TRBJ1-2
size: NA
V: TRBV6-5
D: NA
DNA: TGTGCCAGTCTTCACGACCAGTACTATGGCTACACCTTC
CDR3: CASLHDQYYGYTF

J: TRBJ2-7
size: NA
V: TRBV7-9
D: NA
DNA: TGTGCCAGCAGGGACCTTGGACGGTCCTACGAGCAGTACTTC
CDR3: CASRDLGRSYEQYF

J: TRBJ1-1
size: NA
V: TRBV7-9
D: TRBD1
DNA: TGTGCCAGCAGACCTGGACAGGGGGCGACGAACACTGAAGCTTTCTTT
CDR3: CASRPGQGATNTEAFF

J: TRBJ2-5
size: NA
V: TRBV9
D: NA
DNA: TGTGCCAGCAGCCCCCAGGGGGGGGCCCAGTACTTC
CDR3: CASSPQGGAQYF

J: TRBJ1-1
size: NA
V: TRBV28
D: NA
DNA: TGTGCCAGCAGTTTAACTCCGGGACTCTCGAACACTGAAGCTTTCTTT
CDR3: CASSLTPGLSNTEAFF

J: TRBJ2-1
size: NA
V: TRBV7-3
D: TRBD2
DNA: TGTGCCAGCAGCCCCCTCGGACTAGAAGGTGAGCAGTTCTTC
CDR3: CASSPLGLEGEQFF

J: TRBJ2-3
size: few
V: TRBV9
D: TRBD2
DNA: TGTGCCAGCAGCCAAAGCGGGACGATCGATACGCAGTATTTT
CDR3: CASSQSGTIDTQYF

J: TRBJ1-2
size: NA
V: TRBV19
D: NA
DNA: TGTGCCAGTAGGTCGACAGGACGTATTGTCTATGGCTACACCTTC
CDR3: CASRSTGRIVYGYTF

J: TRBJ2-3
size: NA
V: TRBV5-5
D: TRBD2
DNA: TGTGCCAGCAGCCCCGGGGGGGTACGGGATACGCAGTATTTT
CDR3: CASSPGGVRDTQYF

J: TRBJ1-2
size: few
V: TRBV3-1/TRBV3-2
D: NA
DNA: TGTGCCAGCAGCCAGTATATGGTGGAGACCTTC
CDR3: CASSQYMVETF

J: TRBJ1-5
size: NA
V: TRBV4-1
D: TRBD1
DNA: TGCGCCAGCAGCCACCAGACAGGGCGGGTGGAACAGCCCCAGCATTTT
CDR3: CASSHQTGRVEQPQHF

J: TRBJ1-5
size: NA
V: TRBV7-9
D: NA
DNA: TGTGCCAGCAGCTTAGGGGCTGGGTCCCTGCATTTT
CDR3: CASSLGAGSLHF

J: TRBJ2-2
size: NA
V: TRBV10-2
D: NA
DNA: TGCGCCAGCAGGCGGACAGGGAGGGACGGGGAGCTGTTTTTT
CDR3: CASRRTGRDGELFF

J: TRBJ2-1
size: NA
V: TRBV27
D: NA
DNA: TGTGCCAGCCGCCCGGTAGCGGTTACCTACAATGAGCAGTTCTTC
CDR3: CASRPVAVTYNEQFF

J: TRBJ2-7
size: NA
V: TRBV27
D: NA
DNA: TGTGCCAGCAGTTTCCGATCCGTCTCCTACGAGCAGTACTTC
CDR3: CASSFRSVSYEQYF

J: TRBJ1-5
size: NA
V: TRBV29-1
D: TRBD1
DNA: TGCAGCGTTGGAACAGGGGGCGGGTTGAGCAATCAGCCCCAGCATTTT
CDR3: CSVGTGGGLSNQPQHF

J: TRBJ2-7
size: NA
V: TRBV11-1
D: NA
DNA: TGTGCCAGCAGCTTCCTTCGGACAGCTCCCGAGCAGTACTTC
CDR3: CASSFLRTAPEQYF

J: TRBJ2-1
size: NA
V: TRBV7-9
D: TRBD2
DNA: TGTGCCAGCAGCTTTCCGGCGGGAGGGGAGTCCTACAATGAGCAGTTCTTC
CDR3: CASSFPAGGESYNEQFF

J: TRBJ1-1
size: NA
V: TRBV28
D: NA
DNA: TGTGCCAGCAGTCCCTGGAGACAGAACACTGAAGCTTTCTTT
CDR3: CASSPWRQNTEAFF

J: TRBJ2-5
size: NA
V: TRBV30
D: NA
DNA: TGTGCCTGGAGTGTATCTCGGAAGACCCAGTACTTC
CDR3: CAWSVSRKTQYF

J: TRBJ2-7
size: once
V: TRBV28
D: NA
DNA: TGTGCCAGCAGTTCCCCGGCGGGCTCCTACGAGCAGTACTTC
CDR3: CASSSPAGSYEQYF

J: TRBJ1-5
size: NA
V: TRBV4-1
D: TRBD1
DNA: TGCGCCAGCAGCCAGGATACAGGGGGCAATCAGCCCCAGCATTTT
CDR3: CASSQDTGGNQPQHF

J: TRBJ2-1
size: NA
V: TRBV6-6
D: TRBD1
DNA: TGTGCCAGCAGCCCAGGGGGCCATGAGCAGTTCTTC
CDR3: CASSPGGHEQFF